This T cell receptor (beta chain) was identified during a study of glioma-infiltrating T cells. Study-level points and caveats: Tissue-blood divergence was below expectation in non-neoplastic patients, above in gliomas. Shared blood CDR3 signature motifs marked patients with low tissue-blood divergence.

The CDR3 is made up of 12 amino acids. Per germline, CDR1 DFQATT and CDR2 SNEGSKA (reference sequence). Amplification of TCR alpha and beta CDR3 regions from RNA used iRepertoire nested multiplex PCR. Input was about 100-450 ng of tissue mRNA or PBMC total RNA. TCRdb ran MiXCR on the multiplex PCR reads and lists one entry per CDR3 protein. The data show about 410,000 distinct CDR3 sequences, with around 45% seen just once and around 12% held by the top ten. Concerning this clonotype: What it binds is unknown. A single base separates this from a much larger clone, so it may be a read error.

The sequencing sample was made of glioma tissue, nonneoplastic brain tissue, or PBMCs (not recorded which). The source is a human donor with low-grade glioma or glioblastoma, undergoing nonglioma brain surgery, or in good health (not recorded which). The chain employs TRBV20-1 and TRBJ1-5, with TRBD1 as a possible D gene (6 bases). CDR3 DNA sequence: TGCAGTGCCAGGGACACAAATCAGTCCCAGCATTTT. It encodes CSARDTNQSQHF.